Here is one TCR beta chain with its context. V was cut by 2 bases and J by 4 bases, with 14 bases left in between. This CDR3 has 14 amino acids. Germline V gives CDR1 GTSNPN, CDR2 SVGIG (reference sequence). The entry originates in a study of technical replicates of blood from a handful of donors. The assay was immunoSEQ multiplex PCR, and TCRdb's table has in-frame clones only and misses some. This sample has 45,000 to 60,000 clones, with 86% found just once. The chain combines TRBV30 with TRBJ1-2; tentatively, D is TRBD1 (5 bases). Specimen: PBMCs. The sequence was collected from a human donor in good health. Some clones in this sample may be carry-over from other donors' samples. DNA of the CDR3: TGTGCCTGGAGTCCCGGGGGGACCATCTATGGCTACACCTTC. It specifies CAWSPGGTIYGYTF.